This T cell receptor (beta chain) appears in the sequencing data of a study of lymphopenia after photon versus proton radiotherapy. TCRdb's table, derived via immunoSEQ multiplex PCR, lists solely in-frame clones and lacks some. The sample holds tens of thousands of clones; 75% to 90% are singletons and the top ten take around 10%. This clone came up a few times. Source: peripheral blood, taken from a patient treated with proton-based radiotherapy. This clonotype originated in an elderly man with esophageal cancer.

Here the CDR3 reads CASKMVGGGYGYTF. DNA of the CDR3: TGTGCCAGCAAGATGGTGGGAGGGGGCTATGGCTACACCTTC. The rearrangement links TRBV6-5 to TRBJ1-2, with a tentative D call TRBD1 (6 bases). V gave up 7 bases and J gave up 4 bases, with 16 bases separating them. The CDR3 has 14 residues. Germline CDR1 is MNHEY and CDR2 is SVGAGI.